The 26 T cell receptor beta chains in this list originate from one sample, sequenced in a study of response to subunit inactivated influenza vaccine (dated by TCRdb to 2017 to 2018). Library preparation used RT-PCR. The run used an Illumina HiSeq 2500. Using fastp trimming at Q25 and MiXCR clonotype assembly, TCRdb reanalyzed the public sequencing data and kept in-frame beta chains. Rows with a matching CDR3 protein are joined into one entry that keeps the most common DNA and genes. This sample lists about 240,000 distinct CDR3 sequences; 10% to 15% were detected once. Of the sample, 7.8% falls within the top ten clones. This sample comprised non-naive T cells sorted from PBMCs, obtained roughly 2 weeks before vaccination. This sample's cell subset or site label indicates: memory T cell fraction. Every receptor here comes from a man between 45 and 60 years old who received an inactivated influenza vaccine. Donor details come from another sample of the same person, matched by shared clones.

This rearrangement joins TRBV10-3 to TRBJ2-1; D perhaps matches TRBD2 (6 bases). Germline V gives CDR1 ENHRY, CDR2 SYGVKD. The CDR3 totals 16 residues. V dropped 1 base and J dropped 1 base, with 11 bases sitting between them. CDR3 in amino acids: CAISELDGRSYNEQFF. The DNA for the CDR3 is TGTGCCATCAGTGAGTTGGACGGGAGATCCTACAATGAGCAGTTCTTC.

A few counts support this clonotype. This chain links TRBV28 with TRBJ2-1; a possible D gene is TRBD1 (6 bases). Germline CDR1 and CDR2: MDHEN and SYDVKM. The CDR3 spans 16 residues. Trimming shortened V by 7 bases and J by 3 bases, and 19 bases separated the two germline ends. The CDR3 loop reads CASITSTGLGYNEQFF. The CDR3 nucleotides are TGTGCCAGCATCACGAGCACAGGGTTGGGCTACAATGAGCAGTTCTTC. Variable domain in full (rest from reference TRBV28 and TRBJ2-1): DVKVTQSSRYLVKRTGEKVFLECVQDMDHENMFWYRQDPGLGLRLIYFSYDVKMKEKGDIPEGYSVSREKKERFSLILESASTNQTSMYLCASITSTGLGYNEQFFGPGTRLTVL.

This clonotype occurred a few times. The chain employs TRBV7-2 and TRBJ1-6; D not certain. The CDR3 spans 15 residues. The V and J ends lost 3 bases and 5 bases respectively, with 11 bases between them. The germline V gene encodes CDR1 SGHTA and CDR2 FQGNSA. The chain's CDR3 is CASSFSPTNNSPLHF. The CDR3 nucleotides are TGTGCCAGCAGCTTCTCTCCGACCAATAATTCACCCCTCCACTTT.

This clonotype was observed at least ten times. This chain connects TRBV7-9 to TRBJ2-7, with a possible D match to TRBD1 (6 bases). There are 11 residues in the CDR3. Germline V CDR1 and CDR2: SEHNR, FQNEAQ (reference sequence). With 5 bases removed from V and 7 bases from J, the gap between germline ends came to 9 bases. The CDR3 coding sequence is TGTGCCAGCAGCCGGACAGAGGAGCAGTACTTC. It codes for CASSRTEEQYF.

CDR3 coding DNA: TGTGCCAGCAGCTTCGGACCCATCTATGGCTACACCTTC. Protein: CASSFGPIYGYTF. This rearrangement joins TRBV7-2 to TRBJ1-2; no definite D call. The V gene lost 3 bases and the J gene lost 4 bases, with 9 bases spanning the gap. The CDR3 consists of 13 residues. CDR1 SGHTA and CDR2 FQGNSA come from the germline V gene.

Only a few counts were recorded for this clonotype. V usage is TRBV5-1 and J usage is TRBJ2-7; D unclear. CDR1 is SGHRS, CDR2 YFSETQ, per germline. The CDR3 sequence is 13 residues long. Trimming shortened V by 0 bases and J by 7 bases, and 11 bases separated the two germline ends. The CDR3 nucleotides are TGCGCCAGCAGCTTGGAAAGGCAGGCGGAGCAGTACTTC. It translates to CASSLERQAEQYF.

The chain employs TRBV30 and TRBJ2-2, with a possible D match to TRBD2 (5 bases). Germline-derived CDR1 and CDR2 are GTSNPN and SVGIG (reference sequence). This CDR3 is built from 13 residues. The V gene lost 2 bases and the J gene lost 4 bases, with 8 bases spanning the gap. Here the CDR3 reads CAWSRDLTGELFF. The DNA of the CDR3 is TGTGCCTGGAGTCGGGATCTCACCGGGGAGCTGTTTTTT.

DNA for the CDR3: TGTGCCAGCAGTTTAGGGAGCGGGCCCACGCAAGAGACCCAGTACTTC. Its translation: CASSLGSGPTQETQYF. The chain couples TRBV12-3 or TRBV12-4 to TRBJ2-5; a weak D match, TRBD2 (6 bases). The CDR3 is 16 residues long. V lost 1 base and J lost 2, with 14 bases in between.

In DNA, the CDR3 is TGTGCCACCAGCAGAGGACAGGGGGGGTGGTTATACGAGCAGTACTTC. Translation gives CATSRGQGGWLYEQYF. The chain joins TRBV15 to TRBJ2-7, with TRBD1 identical over 9 bases. Per germline, CDR1 LNHNV and CDR2 YYDKDF (reference sequence). This CDR3 is built from 16 residues. After removal of 1 base from V and 4 bases from J, the junction contained 8 bases not matched to a gene.

In the case of this clonotype: Germline and junction disagree at one end, which may indicate a read error. The chain is built from TRBV12-3 or TRBV12-4 and TRBJ2-2; tentatively, D is TRBD2 (5 bases). This CDR3 has 11 amino acids. CDR3 in DNA: TGTGCCAGCAGTTATCACGGGGAGCTGTCTTTT. Amino acid sequence: CASSYHGELSF.

This chain connects TRBV6-2 or TRBV6-3 to TRBJ1-2; 10 positions match TRBD1. The CDR3 has 15 residues. V shed 6 bases and J 7 bases; nucleotides not matched to a gene: 11. Germline V lookup: CDR1 MNHEY, CDR2 SVGEGT. In DNA form, the CDR3 reads TGTGCCAGCAGAAACCCGGGACAGGGGCTTGGTGGCTACACCTTC. This translates into CASRNPGQGLGGYTF.

Many counts were recorded for this clonotype. The junction differs from germline at one of its ends, possibly a read error. The V call is TRBV6-1, the J call TRBJ2-3; 8 bases match TRBD2. The CDR3 runs 13 residues. The germline gives CDR1 MNHNS, CDR2 SASEGT. CDR3 nucleotides: TGTGCCAGCAGTGAAGACCAGCGGGGGACTCGGCATTTT. Protein sequence: CASSEDQRGTRHF.

The V call is TRBV20-1, the J call TRBJ2-7; D assignment may be TRBD1 or TRBD2 (5 bases each). Germline V CDR1 and CDR2: DFQATT, SNEGSKA (reference sequence). The V gene lost 4 bases and the J gene lost 2 bases, with 12 bases spanning the gap. This CDR3 spans 13 amino acids. The CDR3 is CSAMRGPTYEQYF. The CDR3 coding sequence is TGCAGTGCTATGAGGGGTCCCACCTACGAGCAGTACTTC.

The gene calls are TRBV29-1 and TRBJ2-2; no reliable D call. The CDR3 is made up of 11 amino acids. Trimming removed 4 bases at V and 5 bases at J, with 5 bases between. The V gene's germline CDR1 is SQVTM and CDR2 ANQGSEA. CDR3: CSVGDTGELFF. The CDR3 region has the DNA TGCAGCGTTGGTGATACCGGGGAGCTGTTTTTT.

The V call is TRBV5-1, the J call TRBJ2-2; possible D gene TRBD1, 6 bases. Trimming left V 1 base short and J 1 base short, with 11 bases between. Germline-derived CDR1 and CDR2 are SGHRS and YFSETQ. This CDR3 has 16 amino acids. For the CDR3, the DNA is TGCGCCAGCAGCTTGAAGCCGACAGGGAACACCGGGGAGCTGTTTTTT. Translation gives CASSLKPTGNTGELFF.

This clonotype appeared a few times. The chain has TRBV20-1 and TRBJ2-3; 7 bases fit TRBD2. The CDR3 runs 15 residues. From germline, CDR1 is DFQATT and CDR2 SNEGSKA (reference sequence). Trimming cost V 4 bases and J 5 bases; bases outside gene matches: 12. Here the CDR3 reads CSATEKAGRVDTQYF. The CDR3 DNA is TGCAGTGCTACCGAGAAGGCGGGGAGGGTAGATACGCAGTATTTT.

There are a few counts of this clonotype. The chain combines TRBV18 with TRBJ2-1, with 8 bases that match TRBD2. V shed 5 bases and J 6 bases; nucleotides not matched to a gene: 9. The V gene's germline CDR1 is KGHSH and CDR2 LQKENI. The CDR3 length is 15 residues. The CDR3 DNA reads TGTGCCAGCTCATTGTCAGCGGGGGCCTCCAATGAGCAGTTCTTC. This sequence encodes CASSLSAGASNEQFF.

The V gene is TRBV5-1, the J gene TRBJ2-4, with D unresolved. V was cut by 0 bases and J by 8 bases, with 18 bases left in between. CDR1 is SGHRS and CDR2 is YFSETQ in the germline V gene. The CDR3 length is 16 residues. CDR3 DNA: TGCGCCAGCAGCTTGGGGCACACCCAGAAGTTGGACATTCAGTACTTC. Protein: CASSLGHTQKLDIQYF.

A few counts support this clonotype. The J gene is TRBJ1-4, the V gene TRBV11-2; the D gene is possibly TRBD1 (6 bases). Trimming cost V 3 bases and J 4 bases, with 15 bases left between them. Per the germline V gene, CDR1 is SGHAT and CDR2 is FQNNGV. The CDR3 runs 16 residues. In DNA, the CDR3 is TGTGCCAGCAGCTTCCACGGGCGGGGGCTTAATGAAAAACTGTTTTTT. This translates into CASSFHGRGLNEKLFF.

This clonotype has more than one count but fewer than ten. This chain joins TRBV7-9 and TRBJ2-7; a weak D match, TRBD1 (6 bases). Germline assignment: CDR1 SEHNR and CDR2 FQNEAQ (reference sequence). The CDR3 is 13 amino acids. Trimming cost V 3 bases and J 6 bases, with 12 bases left between them. The CDR3 DNA sequence: TGTGCCAGCAGCTTTCTGGGGGCAGGCGAGCAGTACTTC. Its translation is CASSFLGAGEQYF. Full variable domain (missing parts from reference TRBV7-9 and TRBJ2-7): DTGVSQNPRHKITKRGQNVTFRCDPISEHNRLYWYRQTLGQGPEFLTYFQNEAQLEKSRLLSDRFSAERPKGSFSTLEIQRTEQGDSAMYLCASSFLGAGEQYFGPGTRLTVT.

There are a few counts of this clonotype. The chain has TRBV20-1 and TRBJ2-1; 7 bases fit TRBD1. Trimming removed 6 bases from V and 2 bases from J; junction bases left unmatched: 13. The length of the CDR3 is 16 residues. The germline CDR1 and CDR2 sequences are DFQATT and SNEGSKA (reference sequence). The CDR3 region has the DNA TGCAGTGCCCCCCTTTTGACAGGGTCGCCCTACAATGAGCAGTTCTTC. Translated, it gives CSAPLLTGSPYNEQFF.

J is TRBJ2-3 and V is TRBV4-3; D perhaps matches TRBD2 (5 bases). The length of the CDR3 is 15 residues. Germline-derived CDR1 and CDR2 are LGHNA and YSLEER. Deletions cut 4 bases from V and 6 bases from J, with 17 bases between. CDR3 in DNA: TGCGCCAGCAGCCCAGAGGCCCTAGCAGTCGATACGCAGTATTTT. This codes for CASSPEALAVDTQYF.

The J gene is TRBJ2-7, the V gene TRBV29-1; 10 positions agree with TRBD1. This CDR3 comprises 14 residues. The germline gives CDR1 SQVTM, CDR2 ANQGSEA. The V gene end was trimmed by 6 bases and the J gene end by 3 bases; junction bases not matched to a gene: 8. CDR3 protein: CSVPGTGDGYEQYF. The CDR3 nucleotides read TGCAGCGTGCCCGGGACAGGGGATGGCTACGAGCAGTACTTC.

The V and J genes are TRBV28 and TRBJ2-1; D may be TRBD1 or TRBD2 (5 bases each). The CDR3 length is 14 residues. The V and J ends lost 7 bases and 5 bases respectively, with 15 bases between them. CDR1 is MDHEN and CDR2 is SYDVKM in the germline V gene. The CDR3 region is CASNQPRDDNEQFF. DNA for the CDR3: TGTGCCAGCAATCAACCCCGGGACGACAATGAGCAGTTCTTC. The full variable domain, with the rest looked up from reference TRBV28 and TRBJ2-1, is DVKVTQSSRYLVKRTGEKVFLECVQDMDHENMFWYRQDPGLGLRLIYFSYDVKMKEKGDIPEGYSVSREKKERFSLILESASTNQTSMYLCASNQPRDDNEQFFGPGTRLTVL.

This clonotype was recorded many times. CDR3 coding DNA: TGTGCCAGCAGTTTCCCCGGGACAGCGCTTAACACCGGGGAGCTGTTTTTT. Translated, it gives CASSFPGTALNTGELFF. The chain joins TRBV6-5 to TRBJ2-2; 7 bases align to TRBD1. With 4 bases clipped from V and 2 bases from J, the junction kept 10 bases outside the gene matches. This CDR3 is built from 17 residues. Germline-derived CDR1 and CDR2 are MNHEY and SVGAGI.

This chain joins TRBV6-2 or TRBV6-3 and TRBJ2-7, with a weak D call TRBD2 (5 bases). V was cut by 2 bases and J by 6 bases, with 11 bases left in between. This CDR3 is 13 amino acids long. The germline gives CDR1 MNHEY, CDR2 SVGEGT. The CDR3: CASSYRTRGEQYF. In DNA form, the CDR3 reads TGTGCCAGCAGTTACCGGACTCGGGGCGAGCAGTACTTC.